Listed here are 15 T cell receptor beta chains from one sample, sequenced in a study of cytomegalovirus exposure and HLA in healthy donors. The table came from immunoSEQ multiplex PCR; TCRdb's copy has only in-frame clones and leaves some out. This sample has 330,000 or so clones; roughly 89% occur once, and the top ten carry under 0.85%. The sample comprised PBMCs. These receptors were obtained from a woman younger than 30 in good health and CMV-seronegative.

The chain carries TRBV5-1 and TRBJ2-1, with 9 nucleotides matching TRBD2. Germline V gives CDR1 SGHRS, CDR2 YFSETQ. CDR3 length: 18 residues. With V trimmed by 4 bases and J by 7 bases, 18 bases remained unmatched. The CDR3 is CASSPRGTSPTGGNEQFF. In nucleotides, the CDR3 is TGCGCCAGCAGCCCTAGGGGGACTAGCCCGACCGGCGGAAATGAGCAGTTCTTC. Based on the CDR3 plus reference TRBV5-1 and TRBJ2-1, the full variable domain is KAGVTQTPRYLIKTRGQQVTLSCSPISGHRSVSWYQQTPGQGLQFLFEYFSETQRNKGNFPGRFSGRQFSNSRSEMNVSTLELGDSALYLCASSPRGTSPTGGNEQFFGPGTRLTVL.

The chain is built from TRBV7-9 and TRBJ2-7; 8 nucleotides match TRBD1. The trim removed 1 base at V and 4 bases at J, leaving 3 bases unmatched. The CDR3 contains 14 residues. CDR1 SEHNR and CDR2 FQNEAQ come from the germline V gene (reference sequence). CDR3 coding DNA: TGTGCCAGCAGCTTAGACAGGGGGACTTACGAGCAGTACTTC. Protein product: CASSLDRGTYEQYF.

The rearrangement uses TRBV5-6 and TRBJ2-3, with TRBD2 matching over 8 bases. With V trimmed by 2 bases and J by 5 bases, 1 base remained unmatched. CDR3 length equals 13 residues. Germline V gives CDR1 SGHDT, CDR2 YYEEEE. CDR3 residues: CASSLAGVDTQYF. CDR3 nucleotide sequence: TGTGCCAGCAGCTTAGCGGGAGTAGATACGCAGTATTTT.

This rearrangement joins TRBV7-8 to TRBJ1-5, with 7 bases that match TRBD1. Germline V gene lookup returns CDR1 SGHVS and CDR2 FQNEAQ. The J segment lost 3 bases and the V segment lost 5 bases, leaving 19 bases of the junction unmatched. This CDR3 region has 19 residues. DNA for the CDR3: TGTGCCAGCAGCCACCAGACAGGGTCCCCTTTAATGTTCAATCAGCCCCAGCATTTT. Its translation: CASSHQTGSPLMFNQPQHF.

The rearrangement joins TRBV6-5 to TRBJ2-2; maybe TRBD1 (5 bases). This CDR3 has 13 residues. The germline V and J ends were trimmed by 9 bases and 8 bases, with 16 bases remaining between them. CDR1 MNHEY and CDR2 SVGAGI come from the germline V gene. CDR3 in amino acids: CASTTAGFGELFF. CDR3 sequence (DNA): TGTGCCAGTACTACCGCAGGGTTTGGGGAGCTGTTTTTT.

CDR3 sequence reads: CASSQERGQGVYQPQHF. For the CDR3, the DNA is TGCGCCAGCAGCCAAGAGCGGGGACAGGGGGTTTATCAGCCCCAGCATTTT. The chain joins TRBV4-1 to TRBJ1-5, with 11 bases identical to TRBD1. Germline V lookup: CDR1 MGHRA, CDR2 YSYEKL. This CDR3 is built from 17 residues. The junction had 6 bases not matched to a gene; V was cut back by 0 bases and J by 5 bases.

The chain has TRBV6-1 and TRBJ2-1; 10 bases agree with TRBD2. The CDR3 totals 15 residues. V shed 3 bases, J shed 9 bases, and the junction held 8 bases outside the gene matches. CDR1 MNHNS and CDR2 SASEGT come from the germline V gene. CDR3 DNA: TGTGCCAGCAGTGATACTAGCGGGAAAAGGATTGAGCAGTTCTTC. It encodes CASSDTSGKRIEQFF.

This rearrangement joins TRBV14 to TRBJ2-7, with D possibly TRBD1 on 6 matching bases. Between the trimmed V and J ends, which lost 1 base and 6 bases, there was a span of 13 bases. The CDR3 spans 14 residues. Germline assignment: CDR1 SGHDN and CDR2 FVKESK. This CDR3 is CASSQGDTMGEQYF. DNA of the CDR3: TGTGCCAGCAGCCAAGGGGACACTATGGGCGAGCAGTACTTC.

This clone was picked up one time. This chain joins TRBV15 and TRBJ2-7; 8 positions agree with TRBD2. The CDR3 covers 17 residues. Germline-derived CDR1 and CDR2 are LNHNV and YYDKDF (reference sequence). V dropped 0 bases and J dropped 2; count of bases not matched to a gene: 9. CDR3 in amino acids: CATSRDKGSGTTYEQYF. The CDR3 nucleotides are TGTGCCACCAGCAGAGATAAGGGTAGCGGGACTACCTACGAGCAGTACTTC.

This sequence joins TRBV5-6 and TRBJ1-1, with D uncertain. V lost 0 bases, J lost 6 bases, and 6 bases lay in between. This CDR3 has 12 residues. Germline CDR1 and CDR2: SGHDT and YYEEEE. The CDR3 DNA follows: TGTGCCAGCAGCTTGGCGGGATCTGAAGCTTTCTTT. Protein: CASSLAGSEAFF.

This chain joins TRBV5-1 and TRBJ2-5; D uncertain. Trimming cost V 2 bases and J 10 bases, with 9 bases left between them. This CDR3 is built from 11 residues. CDR1 and CDR2 (germline): SGHRS, YFSETQ. CDR3 region: CASSLAGDQYF. CDR3 in DNA: TGCGCCAGCAGCTTAGCCGGTGACCAGTACTTC.

The chain uses TRBV6-5 and TRBJ2-1; TRBD2 might be the D (5 bases). Germline V CDR1 and CDR2: MNHEY, SVGAGI. The V end was cut by 5 bases, the J end by 4 bases, with 9 bases between. This CDR3 has 13 residues. In nucleotides, the CDR3 is TGTGCCAGCAGTAAAGGACTTTACAATGAGCAGTTCTTC. Translation gives CASSKGLYNEQFF.

V is TRBV5-6 and J is TRBJ1-1; D is possibly TRBD1 (5 bases). The germline V gene encodes CDR1 SGHDT and CDR2 YYEEEE. This CDR3 has 12 residues. Trimming left V 3 bases short and J 6 bases short, with 9 bases between. The CDR3 reads CASSSAGAEAFF. The CDR3 region has the DNA TGTGCCAGCAGCTCTGCGGGGGCTGAAGCTTTCTTT. Variable domain in full (rest from reference TRBV5-6 and TRBJ1-1): DAGVTQSPTHLIKTRGQQVTLRCSPKSGHDTVSWYQQALGQGPQFIFQYYEEEERQRGNFPDRFSGHQFPNYSSELNVNALLLGDSALYLCASSSAGAEAFFGQGTRLTVV.

The chain combines TRBV7-2 with TRBJ2-7; perhaps TRBD2 as D (6 bases). Trimming pared 4 bases from V and 2 bases from J, leaving 12 bases between. Germline V gene lookup returns CDR1 SGHTA and CDR2 FQGNSA. CDR3 size: 14 residues. CDR3 residues: CASSSGLPPYEQYF. The CDR3, as DNA: TGTGCCAGCAGCTCGGGACTTCCACCCTACGAGCAGTACTTC.

The sample holds one count of this clone. The chain joins TRBV11-3 to TRBJ2-7; 14 bases are shared with TRBD2. In germline, CDR1 is SGHNT, CDR2 YENEEA. CDR3 length: 15 amino acids. V lost 5 bases and J lost 7; bases outside the gene matches: 7. CDR3 amino acids: CASSTGLAGVDEQYF. CDR3 in DNA: TGTGCCAGCAGCACGGGACTAGCGGGAGTGGATGAGCAGTACTTC.